The T cell receptor (beta chain) under discussion was sequenced for a study of cytomegalovirus exposure and HLA in healthy donors. Study-wide results and limits: Cytomegalovirus association was assigned to under 200 TCR beta chains. Earlier analysis looked at TCR beta V segments, and most were productive about 90% or about 30% of the time.

PCR was performed using 60 Vbeta and 13 Jbeta primers. The method was immunoSEQ multiplex PCR; TCRdb's version includes in-frame clones alone and lacks a portion of them. The table records some 120,000 clones, over 65% of them present only once. CDR3 length: 16 amino acids. Trimming removed 7 bases from V and 3 bases from J; junction bases left unmatched: 10. Germline-derived CDR1 and CDR2 are SGHAT and FQDESV (reference sequence). This clone has a handful of counts. Its antigen is undetermined. V gene TRBV11-1 combines with J gene TRBJ2-4; 9 nucleotides agree with TRBD1. Sequences were obtained from PBMCs. The receptor's source is a man aged 50-59 years in good health and CMV-seronegative. CDR3 protein: CASTVGTGPDKNIQYF. The CDR3 DNA is TGTGCCAGCACCGTTGGGACAGGGCCTGACAAAAACATTCAGTACTTC.